These T cell receptor beta chains were read from a single sample in a study of T cell responses to AZD1222 COVID-19 vaccine. Sequencing used immunoSEQ multiplex PCR; TCRdb keeps in-frame clones, though not all of them. The repertoire holds 150,000 or so clones, with about 93% as singletons. Sequencing used peripheral blood, obtained on day 0 of AZD1222 vaccination. The receptor set was obtained from an adult in good health. The CDR3 runs from the conserved cysteine through the conserved F or W. A D gene is named only where the DNA matches it firmly. A row's size may be missing; if present it is once, few, many or a size class.

D gene	clone size	V gene	J gene	CDR3 DNA	CDR3 protein
-	-	TRBV25-1	TRBJ2-1	TGTGCCAGCAGTGAAGGCGGTCAAAAAAAGAGCTACAATGAGCAGTTCTTC	CASSEGGQKKSYNEQFF
-	-	TRBV6-1	TRBJ1-1	TGTGCCAGCAGTGAAAGGATGATCCAGACTTGGCTCAACACTGAAGCTTTCTTT	CASSERMIQTWLNTEAFF
-	-	TRBV4-1	TRBJ1-1	TGCGCCAGCAGCCTTAGGACAGAGCCAAGTTTCATGAACACTGAAGCTTTCTTT	CASSLRTEPSFMNTEAFF
-	-	TRBV5-1	TRBJ2-5	TGCGCCAGCAGCTTGCTCTGGGGGGGCGCGGGAGAGACCCAGTACTTC	CASSLLWGGAGETQYF
-	-	TRBV11-2	TRBJ1-1	TGTGCCAGCAGCTTAGCTGGGGGCGGTGGAACTGAAGCTTTCTTT	CASSLAGGGGTEAFF
TRBD1	-	TRBV3-1/TRBV3-2	TRBJ1-1	TGTGCCAGCAGCCAAGAGGACAGGAAGTCTGAAGCTTTCTTT	CASSQEDRKSEAFF
-	-	TRBV6-1	TRBJ2-7	TGTGCCAGCAGTGACGTCGGGCAAGGCTCCTACGAGCAGTACTTC	CASSDVGQGSYEQYF
TRBD1	-	TRBV28	TRBJ2-2	TGTGCCAGCAGCCGCTCCGGGACAGGGGACACCGGGGAGCTGTTTTTT	CASSRSGTGDTGELFF
-	-	TRBV2	TRBJ2-3	TGTGCCAGCAGCATTGGGAACCAGGCGGATACGCAGTATTTT	CASSIGNQADTQYF
-	-	TRBV29-1	TRBJ2-5	TGCAGCGTTGCAGGTCGGGAAGAGACCCAGTACTTC	CSVAGREETQYF
-	-	TRBV6-1	TRBJ1-4	TGTGCCAGCAGTGAAGAGACAGGTGGTGAAAAACTGTTTTTT	CASSEETGGEKLFF
-	once	TRBV30	TRBJ1-4	TGTGCCTGGAGTGGAATCGGCGAGTCGGTAGAAAAACTGTTTTTT	CAWSGIGESVEKLFF
-	-	TRBV10-3	TRBJ2-7	TGTGCCATCAGTGAGAGTCATGTTTGGGGTACGCCCTACGAGCAGTACTTC	CAISESHVWGTPYEQYF
-	-	TRBV10-3	TRBJ2-1	TGTGCCATCAGTGTGGGGGACGGACTTTACAATGAGCAGTTCTTC	CAISVGDGLYNEQFF
TRBD1	few	TRBV28	TRBJ2-7	TGTGCCAGCAGACCCGGGACAGTGGAACTCTACGAGCAGTACTTC	CASRPGTVELYEQYF
-	once	TRBV9	TRBJ1-1	TGTGCCAGCAGCGTAGGGCCGGGGGGCGGATGGCCTAGGAACACTGAAGCTTTCTTT	CASSVGPGGGWPRNTEAFF
-	-	TRBV5-1	TRBJ1-1	TGCGCCAGCAGCTTGGATCAGAGGAACACTGAAGCTTTCTTT	CASSLDQRNTEAFF
TRBD1	-	TRBV5-1	TRBJ1-1	TGCGCCAGCAGCCCGACAGGGACGGCCGCTGCCATTATGAACACTGAAGCTTTCTTT	CASSPTGTAAAIMNTEAFF
TRBD1	-	TRBV2	TRBJ1-4	TGTGCCAGCAGTGAACCGGGACAGGGGGGAACTAATGAAAAACTGTTTTTT	CASSEPGQGGTNEKLFF
-	-	TRBV4-1	TRBJ1-2	TGCGCCAGCAGCCAAGAGGGATTGGGGTGGGCCACCTATGGCTACACCTTC	CASSQEGLGWATYGYTF
-	-	TRBV19	TRBJ2-5	TGTGCCAGTAGTATGGGGACGGTGGGGAGGACCCAGTACTTC	CASSMGTVGRTQYF
TRBD1	-	TRBV11-2	TRBJ2-1	TGTGCCAGCAGCTTTAACAGGGGTGACAATGAGCAGTTCTTC	CASSFNRGDNEQFF
TRBD2	-	TRBV28	TRBJ2-7	TGTGCCAGCAGTCCTCCGGGGGGGTCGTCCTACGAGCAGTACTTC	CASSPPGGSSYEQYF
-	-	TRBV5-1	TRBJ2-7	TGCGCCAGCAGCGCCAGACAGAGTGCGAGCCACGAGCAGTACTTC	CASSARQSASHEQYF
TRBD2	-	TRBV9	TRBJ2-3	TGTGCCAGCAGCGCCGGACTAGCGGAAACTTCCTCTAGCACAGATACGCAGTATTTT	CASSAGLAETSSSTDTQYF
-	-	TRBV30	TRBJ2-3	TGTGCCTGGAGTCCCGCCCGAGATACGCAGTATTTT	CAWSPARDTQYF
TRBD1	-	TRBV18	TRBJ1-4	TGTGCCAGCTCACCAACAGGGGGCGCAGGCAGGAAACTGTTTTTT	CASSPTGGAGRKLFF
-	once	TRBV10-1	TRBJ1-1	TGCGCCAGCAGTAGAGGAGGGGTGAACACTGAAGCTTTCTTT	CASSRGGVNTEAFF
TRBD1	few	TRBV30	TRBJ2-1	TGTGCCTGGAGTTCTGAGGGACAGGGAGCCTACAATGAGCAGTTCTTC	CAWSSEGQGAYNEQFF
TRBD2	-	TRBV28	TRBJ2-3	TGTGCCAGCAGTGCCCGGACTAGCGGGATCGGGGCAGATACGCAGTATTTT	CASSARTSGIGADTQYF
TRBD1	-	TRBV4-1	TRBJ1-3	TGCGCCAGCAGAGACAGGGGGCCCCTTGGAAACACCATATATTTT	CASRDRGPLGNTIYF
-	-	TRBV28	TRBJ1-6	TGTGCCAGCAGTGCCCTGGGGGTCCGCTATAATTCACCCCTCCACTTT	CASSALGVRYNSPLHF
-	-	TRBV5-5	TRBJ2-4	TGTGCCAGCAGCGAAACTCTAGTAGCCAAAAACATTCAGTACTTC	CASSETLVAKNIQYF
-	-	TRBV5-1	TRBJ1-1	TGCGCCAGCAGCTTGACAGGCACTAGTTTGAACACTGAAGCTTTCTTT	CASSLTGTSLNTEAFF
TRBD2	-	TRBV7-9	TRBJ2-1	TGTGCCAGCAGCTTAGTAGGGACTAGCGGGTACAATGAGCAGTTCTTC	CASSLVGTSGYNEQFF
-	-	TRBV29-1	TRBJ2-7	TGCAGCGCGACAGATTCCTACGAGCAGTACTTC	CSATDSYEQYF
TRBD1	-	TRBV5-4	TRBJ1-1	TGTGCCAGCAGCTTACTTCAGGGGGGTCAGAATGAAGCTTTCTTT	CASSLLQGGQNEAFF
-	-	TRBV5-4	TRBJ2-5	TGTGCCGGATATTTGGACACGATGAAAGAGACCCAGTACTTC	CAGYLDTMKETQYF
-	-	TRBV30	TRBJ2-1	TGTGCCTGCTTTGTAGGGAGCGGGTCCTACAATGAGCAGTTCTTC	CACFVGSGSYNEQFF
-	-	TRBV7-2	TRBJ2-1	TGTGCCAGCAGCTTAGCGGTAGGGGTCTACAATGAGCAGTTCTTC	CASSLAVGVYNEQFF
TRBD2	-	TRBV11-3	TRBJ2-5	TGTGCCAGCAGTTCCTCTAGCGGGTCCCAAGAGACCCAGTACTTC	CASSSSSGSQETQYF
-	-	TRBV27	TRBJ1-1	TGTGCCAGCAGTCCCCAATACAGGGTCGAGGGCACTGAAGCTTTCTTT	CASSPQYRVEGTEAFF
-	-	TRBV5-1	TRBJ2-3	TGCGCCAGCAGCGAATGGGAGGTAGATACGCAGTATTTT	CASSEWEVDTQYF
TRBD2	-	TRBV5-1	TRBJ2-1	TGCGCCAGCAGCCCCAACGTAGCGGGAGAGAGCAATGAGCAGTTCTTC	CASSPNVAGESNEQFF
TRBD1	-	TRBV4-1	TRBJ2-5	TGCGCCAGCAGCCATAGGACAGGGATAGAGACCCAGTACTTC	CASSHRTGIETQYF
-	-	TRBV3-1/TRBV3-2	TRBJ2-7	TGTGCCAGCAGCCAAGGTCGGAGGGATGGCGAGCAGTACTTC	CASSQGRRDGEQYF
-	-	TRBV29-1	TRBJ2-1	TGCAGCGTTGAAGGGGGCACCAATGAGCAGTTCTTC	CSVEGGTNEQFF
-	-	TRBV30	TRBJ2-3	TGTGCCTGGAGTGTAACAGATACGCAGTATTTT	CAWSVTDTQYF
-	-	TRBV20-1	TRBJ1-3	TGCAGTGCTAGTCCAGATCATGTTTCTGGAAACACCATATATTTT	CSASPDHVSGNTIYF
TRBD2	once	TRBV6-5	TRBJ2-1	TGTGCCAGCAGTTACTCGGGGCTAGCGGAATACAATGAGCAGTTCTTC	CASSYSGLAEYNEQFF
TRBD1	-	TRBV2	TRBJ1-2	TGTGCCAGCAGTACCGAACTGACAGGGGGCTCCTATGGCTACACCTTC	CASSTELTGGSYGYTF
TRBD1	-	TRBV5-6	TRBJ1-2	TGTGCCAGCAGCTGGGGACAGGGCGGAGGCTACACCTTC	CASSWGQGGGYTF
-	-	TRBV15	TRBJ2-3	TGTGCCACCAGCAGAGGCCGGGGGGATACGCAGTATTTT	CATSRGRGDTQYF
-	once	TRBV5-4	TRBJ1-1	TGTGCCAGCAGCTTGGATTGGGGTGGAACTGAAGCTTTCTTT	CASSLDWGGTEAFF
-	-	TRBV6-5	TRBJ2-7	TGTGCCAGCAGTCTCTACCTGGGATACGAGCAGTACTTC	CASSLYLGYEQYF
-	-	TRBV7-9	TRBJ1-4	TGTGCCAGCAGCTTCCAGGGGACCGATGAAAAACTGTTTTTT	CASSFQGTDEKLFF
-	-	TRBV9	TRBJ1-1	TGTGCCAGCAGCGTAGATCCGGGTGGGACTGAAGCTTTCTTT	CASSVDPGGTEAFF
TRBD1	-	TRBV19	TRBJ1-5	TGTGCCAGTACCCCCTCGCCCAGGGGGCATCAGCCCCAGCATTTT	CASTPSPRGHQPQHF
-	once	TRBV2	TRBJ1-1	TGTGCCAGCAGTACAGGGTTAATCACTGAAGCTTTCTTT	CASSTGLITEAFF
TRBD2	-	TRBV5-1	TRBJ2-2	TGCGCCAGCAGCTTGAGTCGGGGAGGGGACACCGGGGAGCTGTTTTTT	CASSLSRGGDTGELFF